This T cell receptor (beta chain) was identified during a study of metastatic and nonmetastatic thyroid tumors (dated by TCRdb to about 2020). As for the study more broadly: Repertoires from peripheral blood and from tumor or nodule tissue samples of malignant and benign thyroid patients were compared. Summary of the overall study and its limitations: TCR beta diversity was reported as significantly higher in malignant tumors than in benign nodules, in both blood and tumor samples.

The CDR3, from cysteine to phenylalanine, totals 12 residues. Here the CDR3 DNA is all that survives: 36 bases in frame from base 1. From a lookup of the germline V gene (reference sequence), CDR1 and CDR2 are SEHNR and FQNEAQ. V lost 5 bases and J lost 3 bases; the stretch between them is 8 bases long. Concerning this clone: No cognate antigen has been identified for it. Per-base quality was not reported, and no clone a single base away is much larger than it.

The library was produced with PCR. Sequencing took place on an Illumina HiSeq 4000. High-throughput sequencing was used to profile the TCR beta-chain CDR3 region of each patient. The published analysis was carried out like this. The researchers built a classifier to tell apart papillary thyroid cancer patients with distant metastasis, based on CDR3 differences among clinicopathological groups. The Shannon index was used to measure repertoire diversity, and the Morisita-Horn index was used to measure how similar tumor and blood repertoires were. TCRdb applied fastp at Q25 and MiXCR to the public reads, then kept only in-frame beta chains. The V and J calls here are based on TCRdb, not the publication. This sample lists some 46,000 clones; around 25% were detected once. The ten largest clones add up to over 3% of the sample. Before undergoing thyroid surgery, none of the patients had been given any kind of treatment. Using T-cell receptor beta sequencing, the study looked back at clinical samples from patients collected from the early 2010s to the late 2010s.

The clonotype comes from a male donor with papillary thyroid cancer or a benign thyroid nodule (not recorded which). Some clones in this sample may be carry-over from other donors' samples. The rearranged chain carries TRBV7-9 and TRBJ2-7; the D gene lacks a confident call. The sequenced sample consisted of blood. The DNA is as follows: TGTGCCAGCAGCCCCCTCAGCTACGAGCAGTACTTC. Its translation is CASSPLSYEQYF. The CDR3 plus the reference TRBV7-9 and TRBJ2-7 genes for the other parts give the full variable domain: DTGVSQNPRHKITKRGQNVTFRCDPISEHNRLYWYRQTLGQGPEFLTYFQNEAQLEKSRLLSDRFSAERPKGSFSTLEIQRTEQGDSAMYLCASSPLSYEQYFGPGTRLTVT.